Listed here is a single TCR beta chain. From the germline J gene comes the end of the CDR3, since the read stops 3 residues before it. The sample is drawn from a study of T cells in women clearing cervical HPV infection. On the study more broadly: Control women cleared a single incident HPV16 infection within 12 months.

Trimming removed 5 bases from V and 1 base from J; junction bases left unmatched: 3. The CDR3 is made up of 15 amino acids. From germline, CDR1 is DFQATT and CDR2 SNEGSKA (reference sequence). Sequenced by immunoSEQ multiplex PCR; TCRdb stores in-frame clones only, minus some. Across 15,000 or so clones, the top ten clones capture about 7% of the sample. The TCR originated in a woman between 18 and 69 years old with a cervical HPV16 infection that either progressed to CIN3+ or cleared (not recorded which). The specimen sequenced was blood buffy coat. This rearrangement joins TRBV20-1 to TRBJ2-3; 13 bases match TRBD2. The CDR3 sequence: CSAAGLAGGTDTQYF. The CDR3 bases that were read are TGCAGTGCTGCCGGACTAGCGGGGGGCACAGATACG.